Presented here are 24 T cell receptor beta chains from one specimen sequenced in a study of CD8 T cells in Susac syndrome. Random hexamers served to reverse transcribe about 0.45 to 1 ug RNA. Each CDR3 protein gets one entry after TCRdb re-called the immunoSEQ multiplex PCR reads with MiXCR. The sample includes roughly 110,000 distinct CDR3 sequences, 85% to 95% of them seen just once. Sequences were obtained from CD4+ T cells from PBMCs. Receptors originate from a human donor in good health.

This clonotype was recorded a few times. The chain recombines TRBV6-2 or TRBV6-3 with TRBJ2-7; perhaps TRBD1 as D (5 bases). The V end lost 6 bases, the J end lost 2 bases, and 14 bases lay between the germline ends. The CDR3 is 14 residues long. Germline V gene lookup returns CDR1 MNHEY and CDR2 SVGEGT. For the CDR3, the DNA is TGTGCCAGCAGGCTTCTACAGGTGGCCTACGAGCAGTACTTC. Its translation: CASRLLQVAYEQYF.

The chain uses TRBV3-1 and TRBJ2-2, with TRBD2 as a possible D gene (7 bases). This CDR3 is 16 amino acids long. Trimming took off 6 bases at V and 2 bases at J, with 16 bases between the two ends. Germline values: CDR1 LGHDT, CDR2 YNNKEL (reference sequence). The CDR3 loop reads CASSLRGARNTGELFF. For the CDR3, the DNA is TGTGCCAGCAGTTTACGGGGGGCGCGAAACACCGGGGAGCTGTTTTTT.

The V gene is TRBV7-9, the J gene TRBJ2-1, with D perhaps TRBD1 (5 bases). The CDR3 is 14 residues long. V lost 6 bases, J lost 9 bases, and 18 bases lay in between. Germline lookup yields CDR1 SEHNR and CDR2 FQNEAQ (reference sequence). CDR3 amino acids: CASRWGGVHAEQFF. The DNA of the CDR3 is TGTGCCAGCAGGTGGGGCGGAGTGCATGCTGAGCAGTTCTTC.

The gene calls are TRBV27 and TRBJ2-5; D is ambiguous. V lost 3 bases, J lost 3 bases, and 8 bases lay in between. CDR1 and CDR2 from the germline V gene are MNHEY and SMNVEV (reference sequence). The CDR3 totals 13 residues. For the CDR3, the DNA is TGTGCCAGCAGTTTTCGCGAGGAAGAGACCCAGTACTTC. Its protein product is CASSFREEETQYF.

The chain couples TRBV23-1 to TRBJ1-1; no clear D. TRBV23-1 is noted as an ORF with a role that remains uncertain. The CDR3 sequence is 13 residues long. V was shortened by 0 bases and J by 4 bases, with 6 bases between the two germline ends. In nucleotides, the CDR3 is TGCGCCAGCAGTCAATCGGCGGGCACTGAAGCTTTCTTT. This codes for CASSQSAGTEAFF.

The V call is TRBV6-2 or TRBV6-3, the J call TRBJ1-4, with D hard to call. Germline V gives CDR1 MNHEY, CDR2 SVGEGT. The CDR3 covers 12 residues. Trimming cost V 6 bases and J 6 bases, with 8 bases left between them. The chain's CDR3 is CASSPVDEKLFF. CDR3 DNA: TGTGCCAGCAGCCCCGTGGATGAAAAACTGTTTTTT.

The V gene is TRBV4-3, the J gene TRBJ1-1; 10 bases agree with TRBD1. With 3 bases clipped from V and 1 base from J, the junction kept 2 bases outside the gene matches. CDR1 and CDR2 from the germline V gene are LGHNA and YSLEER. The CDR3 is 15 residues long. CDR3 nucleotide sequence: TGCGCCAGCAGCCAGGGGGACAGGGGGAACACTGAAGCTTTCTTT. Translation: CASSQGDRGNTEAFF.

This chain links TRBV19 with TRBJ2-2; TRBD2 is a possible D gene (5 bases). The V and J ends lost 11 bases and 1 base respectively, with 17 bases between them. CDR3 length: 15 residues. Germline V CDR1 and CDR2: LNHDA, SQIVND (reference sequence). The CDR3 loop is CAYNAGTKNTGELFF. In DNA form, the CDR3 reads TGTGCCTACAACGCGGGCACAAAGAACACCGGGGAGCTGTTTTTT.

The CDR3 is CSVDVAGANVLTF. The CDR3 DNA reads TGCAGCGTTGATGTTGCTGGGGCCAACGTCCTGACTTTC. J is TRBJ2-6 and V is TRBV29-1; no firm D call. Trimming removed 3 bases at V and 2 bases at J, with 5 bases between. Germline-derived CDR1 and CDR2 are SQVTM and ANQGSEA. The length of the CDR3 is 13 residues. Filled out from reference TRBV29-1 and TRBJ2-6, the complete variable domain reads SAVISQKPSRDICQRGTSLTIQCQVDSQVTMMFWYRQQPGQSLTLIATANQGSEATYESGFVIDKFPISRPNLTFSTLTVSNMSPEDSSIYLCSVDVAGANVLTFGAGSRLTVL.

The chain uses TRBV5-1 and TRBJ2-7, with a possible D match to TRBD2 (6 bases). V was shortened by 4 bases and J by 4 bases, with 18 bases between the two germline ends. Germline V gives CDR1 SGHRS, CDR2 YFSETQ. This CDR3 is 15 amino acids long. CDR3 in amino acids: CASSRSSRRGYEQYF. In nucleotides, the CDR3 is TGCGCCAGCAGCCGGTCGTCGAGGAGGGGTTACGAGCAGTACTTC.

The V and J genes are TRBV29-1 and TRBJ1-2, with no clear D. Per germline, CDR1 SQVTM and CDR2 ANQGSEA. Trimming left V 4 bases short and J 1 base short, with 10 bases between. The CDR3 is 13 amino acids. CDR3 sequence: CSVAGDDNYGYTF. CDR3 in DNA: TGCAGCGTTGCAGGAGATGATAACTATGGCTACACCTTC.

This clonotype appeared a few times. V and J are TRBV7-2 and TRBJ2-7; D gene ambiguous. V lost 4 bases and J 2 bases, leaving 9 bases between the germline ends. CDR1 and CDR2 (germline): SGHTA, FQGNSA. There are 13 residues in the CDR3. The CDR3: CASSSQLPYEQYF. DNA for the CDR3: TGTGCCAGCAGCTCCCAGTTACCCTACGAGCAGTACTTC.

The CDR3: CASSQYGTGSRGEQYF. As DNA, the CDR3 is TGCGCCAGCAGCCAATATGGGACAGGCTCCCGGGGCGAGCAGTACTTC. The rearrangement joins TRBV4-3 to TRBJ2-7; 8 nucleotides agree with TRBD1. This CDR3 has 16 amino acids. Germline lookup yields CDR1 LGHNA and CDR2 YSLEER. With 2 bases clipped from V and 6 bases from J, the junction kept 12 bases outside the gene matches.

The V and J genes are TRBV20-1 and TRBJ2-3; the match to TRBD2 covers 8 bases. The CDR3 extends over 15 amino acids. Germline values: CDR1 DFQATT, CDR2 SNEGSKA (reference sequence). The V gene end was trimmed by 3 bases and the J gene end by 10 bases; junction bases not matched to a gene: 15. CDR3 DNA: TGCAGTGCTAGCCCCCTGGGTAGCGGGGCGGGGGCGCAGTATTTT. As protein: CSASPLGSGAGAQYF.

This chain links TRBV3-1 with TRBJ2-4; possibly TRBD2 for D (5 bases). This CDR3 is built from 14 residues. Germline lookup yields CDR1 LGHDT and CDR2 YNNKEL (reference sequence). V gave up 2 bases and J gave up 1 base, with 6 bases separating them. CDR3 in amino acids: CASSQRDAKNIQYF. The CDR3 DNA sequence: TGTGCCAGCAGCCAACGGGATGCCAAAAACATTCAGTACTTC.

On this clonotype itself: A junction boundary mismatches the germline segment, possibly from a read error. This chain connects TRBV4-1 to TRBJ2-2, with D possibly TRBD2 on 5 matching bases. Germline V gene lookup returns CDR1 MGHRA and CDR2 YSYEKL. The CDR3 is 13 amino acids. The CDR3 sequence is CASSQERTGEPFF. The CDR3 nucleotides are TGCGCCAGCAGCCAAGAGCGCACCGGGGAGCCGTTTTTT.

In DNA form, the CDR3 reads TGTGCCAGCAGTTATTCTAGCGAGCAGTACTTC. Protein sequence: CASSYSSEQYF. The V gene is TRBV6-2 or TRBV6-3, the J gene TRBJ2-7; D gene ambiguous. In germline, CDR1 is MNHEY, CDR2 SVGEGT. The CDR3 runs 11 residues. V lost 3 bases, J lost 6 bases, and 6 bases lay in between.

The V and J genes are TRBV5-6 and TRBJ1-6; a possible D gene is TRBD1 (6 bases). Germline V gives CDR1 SGHDT, CDR2 YYEEEE. Trimming took 1 base from V and 13 from J, leaving 15 bases between them. CDR3 length: 14 amino acids. In DNA, the CDR3 is TGTGCCAGCAGCTTGACCAGGACAGCGGGGCCCCTCCACTTT. It is translated as CASSLTRTAGPLHF.

In this sample, this clonotype turned up a few times. The V and J genes are TRBV13 and TRBJ2-1, with TRBD2 matching 11 bases. Germline V lookup: CDR1 PRHDT, CDR2 FYEKMQ (reference sequence). V gave up 5 bases and J gave up 5 bases; unmatched junction bases: 5. CDR3 length equals 15 residues. The CDR3 loop reads CASSRGGLADNEQFF. For the CDR3, the DNA is TGTGCCAGCAGCCGAGGGGGACTAGCGGACAATGAGCAGTTCTTC.

The genes are TRBV6-1 and TRBJ2-5, with no clear D. V was clipped by 8 bases and J by 1 base, with 14 bases between them. The germline V gene has CDR1 MNHNS and CDR2 SASEGT. CDR3 length: 14 amino acids. CDR3 amino acids: CASVIRPSQETQYF. The CDR3 region has the DNA TGTGCCAGCGTGATCAGGCCCTCCCAAGAGACCCAGTACTTC.

V gene TRBV7-8 combines with J gene TRBJ1-1; 7 bases map to TRBD1. Germline V gives CDR1 SGHVS, CDR2 FQNEAQ. The V and J ends lost 5 bases and 8 bases, in that order; junction bases with no gene match: 14. The CDR3 has 15 amino acids. DNA for the CDR3: TGTGCCAGCAGCCCTAATCGGGGACAGCTAACCGAAGCTTTCTTT. Its translation is CASSPNRGQLTEAFF.

This clonotype was counted once. The V gene is TRBV20-1, the J gene TRBJ2-7, with 10 bases lining up with TRBD2. V dropped 0 bases and J dropped 1; count of bases not matched to a gene: 3. CDR1 and CDR2 from the germline V gene are DFQATT and SNEGSKA (reference sequence). This CDR3 region has 15 residues. The CDR3 is CSARELAGDSYEQYF. The CDR3 nucleotides are TGCAGTGCTAGAGAGCTAGCGGGAGATTCCTACGAGCAGTACTTC.

The CDR3 sequence: CSASSHRARGYTF. DNA of the CDR3: TGCAGTGCTAGTTCCCACAGGGCGCGAGGCTACACCTTC. V usage is TRBV20-1 and J usage is TRBJ1-2, with a possible D match to TRBD1 (6 bases). V lost 3 bases to trimming and J lost 8 bases, with 16 bases between them. Per the germline V gene, CDR1 is DFQATT and CDR2 is SNEGSKA (reference sequence). The CDR3 totals 13 residues.

This clonotype came up once. The chain joins TRBV6-2 or TRBV6-3 to TRBJ2-3, with D unresolved. The CDR3 runs to 13 residues. The germline V gene has CDR1 MNHEY and CDR2 SVGEGT. Trimming took off 8 bases at V and 7 bases at J, with 16 bases between the two ends. CDR3 nucleotides: TGTGCCAGCCTAGGAGTTTCTCTAAATACGCAGTATTTT. Translated: CASLGVSLNTQYF.